Each of the 30 T cell receptor beta chains below was sequenced from the same sample in a study of vaccination effects on CD4 cells after COVID-19. Sequencing used immunoSEQ multiplex PCR; TCRdb keeps in-frame clones, though not all of them. The sample carries more than 50,000 clones, roughly 79% recorded once. Viral peptide pools were used in the ViraFEST assay to expand antigen-specific CD4+ T cells, and sequencing came afterward. Subsequent to a culture period of more than 8 days, CD4+ T cells were isolated. No cognate antigen is known for these TCRs. The source material was CD4+ T cells from PBMCs cultured with HCoV-229E spike peptides, sampled before COVID-19 vaccination. These receptors were obtained from a human donor who received a COVID-19 vaccine.

The chain couples TRBV3-1 (or the pseudogene TRBV3-2) to TRBJ1-5; 12 bases are shared with TRBD1. V lost 2 bases and J lost 6; bases outside the gene matches: 11. This CDR3 comprises 18 residues. CDR1 is LGHDT, CDR2 YNNKEL, per germline (reference sequence). The CDR3 loop reads CASSQTGTGGWSSQPQHF. The CDR3 nucleotides are TGTGCCAGCAGCCAAACCGGGACAGGGGGCTGGAGTAGTCAGCCCCAGCATTTT.

This chain uses TRBV5-4 with TRBJ2-5, with TRBD2 matching over 8 bases. V lost 4 bases and J lost 4; bases outside the gene matches: 3. This CDR3 comprises 13 residues. The germline V gene encodes CDR1 SGHNT and CDR2 YYREEE (reference sequence). The CDR3 here is CASSPGGLETQYF. The CDR3 coding sequence is TGTGCCAGCAGCCCGGGGGGGCTAGAGACCCAGTACTTC.

The chain combines TRBV10-3 with TRBJ1-2, with a weak D call TRBD1 (5 bases). The germline V and J ends were trimmed by 7 bases and 1 base, with 13 bases remaining between them. This CDR3 comprises 14 residues. Germline values: CDR1 ENHRY, CDR2 SYGVKD. The CDR3 region has the DNA TGTGCCATCAAGTCTGGGGCAGATAACTATGGCTACACCTTC. Amino acid sequence: CAIKSGADNYGYTF.

V usage is TRBV5-1 and J usage is TRBJ2-3; tentative D call: TRBD1 (6 bases). This CDR3 region has 14 residues. The germline gives CDR1 SGHRS, CDR2 YFSETQ. V was shortened by 0 bases and J by 4 bases, with 9 bases between the two germline ends. CDR3 sequence: CASSLAQGPDTQYF. The CDR3 coding sequence is TGCGCCAGCAGCTTGGCCCAGGGGCCAGATACGCAGTATTTT.

The J gene is TRBJ2-1, the V gene TRBV9; 10 nucleotides match TRBD2. The germline V gene has CDR1 SGDLS and CDR2 YYNGEE. The CDR3 is made up of 17 amino acids. The V gene end was trimmed by 4 bases and the J gene end by 0 bases; junction bases not matched to a gene: 7. This CDR3 is CASSPRPSGSSYNEQFF. The CDR3 DNA reads TGTGCCAGCAGCCCGAGGCCTAGCGGGAGCTCCTACAATGAGCAGTTCTTC.

The chain links TRBV10-2 to TRBJ2-7; D ambiguous. The CDR3 contains 13 residues. The ends were cut back, 3 bases at V and 4 bases at J, with 10 bases in the middle. CDR1 is WSHSY, CDR2 SAAADI, per germline. DNA of the CDR3: TGCGCCAGCAGTGAAGGGCACCCTTACGAGCAGTACGTC. Translated, it gives CASSEGHPYEQYV.

This clone occurred once. The CDR3 coding sequence is TGTGCCAGCAGCTTGGCTAGCGTGGGCTACGAGCAGTACGTC. This translates into CASSLASVGYEQYV. The rearrangement links TRBV11-2 to TRBJ2-7; weak D call: TRBD2 (6 bases). Trimming pared 3 bases from V and 3 bases from J, leaving 12 bases between. The CDR3 consists of 14 residues. Germline lookup yields CDR1 SGHAT and CDR2 FQNNGV.

The V and J genes are TRBV29-1 and TRBJ1-1; 7 bases are shared with TRBD1. Germline V gene lookup returns CDR1 SQVTM and CDR2 ANQGSEA. Trimming took 3 bases from V and 6 from J; bases not matched to a gene: 13. This CDR3 region has 15 residues. Here the CDR3 reads CSVDSRGGDRAEAFF. CDR3 bases: TGCAGCGTTGATTCTAGGGGGGGTGACAGGGCTGAAGCTTTCTTT.

The chain recombines TRBV12-5 with TRBJ2-6, with a possible D match to TRBD1 (5 bases). The germline V gene encodes CDR1 LGHNT and CDR2 FRNRAP. The CDR3 covers 16 residues. The germline V and J ends were trimmed by 1 base and 0 bases, with 7 bases remaining between them. CDR3 DNA sequence: TGTGCTAGTGGTTTGGATACAGGCTCTGGGGCCAACGTCCTGACTTTC. Translated, it gives CASGLDTGSGANVLTF. Complete variable domain (other parts from reference TRBV12-5 and TRBJ2-6): DARVTQTPRHKVTEMGQEVTMRCQPILGHNTVFWYRQTMMQGLELLAYFRNRAPLDDSGMPKDRFSAEMPDATLATLKIQPSEPRDSAVYFCASGLDTGSGANVLTFGAGSRLTVL.

The chain combines TRBV9 with TRBJ1-3; D possibly corresponds to TRBD1 (5 bases). There are 17 residues in the CDR3. The V end was cut by 2 bases, the J end by 2 bases, with 17 bases between. The germline V gene encodes CDR1 SGDLS and CDR2 YYNGEE. The CDR3 coding sequence is TGTGCCAGCAGCGTTTCGGGGGTCGAGGGGCCTGGAAACACCATATATTTT. Protein product: CASSVSGVEGPGNTIYF.

This sequence joins TRBV28 and TRBJ2-2; D is unclear. The CDR3 consists of 13 residues. Trimming cost V 7 bases and J 3 bases, with 9 bases left between them. Germline V gives CDR1 MDHEN, CDR2 SYDVKM. The CDR3 protein is CASMVLHTGELFF. CDR3 sequence (DNA): TGTGCCAGCATGGTTCTGCACACCGGGGAGCTGTTTTTT.

This chain uses TRBV19 with TRBJ2-1, with a weak D call TRBD2 (6 bases). The CDR3 sequence is 14 residues long. CDR1 LNHDA and CDR2 SQIVND come from the germline V gene (reference sequence). With 5 bases removed from V and 6 bases from J, the gap between germline ends came to 14 bases. The CDR3 protein is CASSYSRGFNEQFF. The CDR3 region has the DNA TGTGCCAGTAGTTACTCTCGGGGGTTCAATGAGCAGTTCTTC.

The chain links TRBV5-1 to TRBJ2-5; D is possibly TRBD2 (5 bases). CDR3 length equals 15 residues. Germline V gene lookup returns CDR1 SGHRS and CDR2 YFSETQ. The V and J ends lost 1 base and 5 bases respectively, with 15 bases between them. CDR3 DNA: TGCGCCAGCAGCTTGTCGGCTTCACTAGGGGAGACCCAGTACTTC. Translation gives CASSLSASLGETQYF. The full variable domain, with the rest looked up from reference TRBV5-1 and TRBJ2-5, is KAGVTQTPRYLIKTRGQQVTLSCSPISGHRSVSWYQQTPGQGLQFLFEYFSETQRNKGNFPGRFSGRQFSNSRSEMNVSTLELGDSALYLCASSLSASLGETQYFGPGTRLLVL.

This clone was seen a few times. The rearrangement uses TRBV28 and TRBJ1-3; D might be TRBD1 (6 bases). This CDR3 region has 16 residues. CDR1 and CDR2 (germline): MDHEN, SYDVKM. V shed 4 bases and J shed 4 bases, with 17 bases lying between them. For the CDR3, the DNA is TGTGCCAGCAGTTCCGCCGGAGGGGGGCAAGGAAACACCATATATTTT. It specifies CASSSAGGGQGNTIYF.

The chain has TRBV6-5 and TRBJ1-3; weak D call: TRBD1 (6 bases). CDR3 length equals 14 residues. CDR1 is MNHEY, CDR2 SVGAGI, per germline. V lost 7 bases, J lost 4 bases, and 14 bases lay in between. This chain's CDR3 is CASNRGGSGNTIYF. In DNA, the CDR3 is TGTGCCAGCAACCGAGGGGGGTCGGGAAACACCATATATTTT.

V and J are TRBV15 and TRBJ1-5; D remains ambiguous. The length of the CDR3 is 16 residues. CDR1 and CDR2 from the germline V gene are LNHNV and YYDKDF (reference sequence). The V end was cut by 0 bases, the J end by 1 base, with 10 bases between. The CDR3 loop is CATSRDTGVSNQPQHF. Written as DNA, the CDR3 is TGTGCCACCAGCAGAGATACCGGGGTGAGCAATCAGCCCCAGCATTTT. The variable domain in full, with the rest retrieved from reference TRBV15 and TRBJ1-5, is DAMVIQNPRYQVTQFGKPVTLSCSQTLNHNVMYWYQQKSSQAPKLLFHYYDKDFNNEADTPDNFQSRRPNTSFCFLDIRSPGLGDTAMYLCATSRDTGVSNQPQHFGDGTRLSIL.

V usage is TRBV27 and J usage is TRBJ2-7; 10 bases fit TRBD2. V trimming: 6 bases; J trimming: 3 bases; junction bases outside the gene matches: 2. The germline V gene has CDR1 MNHEY and CDR2 SMNVEV (reference sequence). The CDR3 length is 13 residues. The CDR3 DNA reads TGTGCCAGCAGGAGACTAGCGGGCTACGAGCAGTACGTC. It yields the protein CASRRLAGYEQYV.

The J gene is TRBJ2-3, the V gene TRBV6-1; TRBD2 matches at 11 bases. Losses at the gene ends were 4 bases for V and 6 bases for J; bases not matched to a gene: 9. The germline V gene encodes CDR1 MNHNS and CDR2 SASEGT. CDR3 length: 16 amino acids. CDR3 in DNA: TGTGCCAGCAGTGTATTTAGCGGGGGGGCGGGCGATACGCAGTATTTT. Amino acid sequence: CASSVFSGGAGDTQYF.

The J gene is TRBJ1-1, the V gene TRBV4-1; D not certain. CDR1 and CDR2 (germline): MGHRA, YSYEKL. CDR3 length: 14 residues. Trimming shortened V by 3 bases and J by 1 base, and 9 bases separated the two germline ends. CDR3 sequence (DNA): TGCGCCAGCAGCCAGGCTTCAGCGAACACTGAAGCTTTCTTT. Translation gives CASSQASANTEAFF.

The chain is built from TRBV5-6 and TRBJ2-7; the match to TRBD1 covers 9 bases. Germline values: CDR1 SGHDT, CDR2 YYEEEE. This CDR3 spans 14 amino acids. V gave up 3 bases and J gave up 2 bases; unmatched junction bases: 3. In DNA form, the CDR3 reads TGTGCCAGCAGCTACCGGACAGGGGCCTACGAGCAGTACGTC. Amino acid sequence: CASSYRTGAYEQYV.

The chain uses TRBV9 and TRBJ2-3; possible D gene TRBD2, 7 bases. Germline V gene data show CDR1 as SGDLS and CDR2 as YYNGEE. CDR3 size: 14 residues. V was cut by 4 bases and J by 6 bases, with 15 bases left in between. Written as DNA, the CDR3 is TGTGCCAGCAGCCAACTTGGGGGGGCGGATACGCAGTATTTT. Translation gives CASSQLGGADTQYF.

This clone was seen once. The V and J genes are TRBV28 and TRBJ1-5; TRBD1 matches 7 bases. This CDR3 is built from 15 residues. The germline V gene encodes CDR1 MDHEN and CDR2 SYDVKM. The junction had 16 bases not matched to a gene; V was cut back by 6 bases and J by 11 bases. CDR3 in amino acids: CASRAGTAVGKAQHF. CDR3 coding DNA: TGTGCCAGCAGAGCCGGGACAGCCGTGGGGAAAGCCCAGCATTTT.

The genes are TRBV5-1 and TRBJ1-2; the D is unclear. The CDR3 sequence is 18 residues long. Germline V lookup: CDR1 SGHRS, CDR2 YFSETQ. Trimming cost V 4 bases and J 2 bases, with 24 bases left between them. CDR3 protein: CASSPHNWGTLGNYGYTF. For the CDR3, the DNA is TGCGCCAGCAGCCCCCACAACTGGGGAACATTGGGCAACTATGGCTACACCTTC.

The V gene is TRBV2, the J gene TRBJ2-1; 7 bases are shared with TRBD1. This CDR3 spans 13 amino acids. Germline assignment: CDR1 SNHLY and CDR2 FYNNEI. V lost 9 bases to trimming and J lost 9 bases; unmatched junction nucleotides: 11. The CDR3 sequence: CASRQGVLSEQFF. For the CDR3, the DNA is TGTGCCAGTCGACAGGGAGTCCTGAGTGAGCAGTTCTTC.

The V and J genes are TRBV5-6 and TRBJ1-1; 8 bases fit TRBD1. V lost 0 bases and J lost 0; bases outside the gene matches: 1. Germline V gene lookup returns CDR1 SGHDT and CDR2 YYEEEE. This CDR3 has 15 amino acids. The CDR3: CASSLVDRVNTEAFF. CDR3 DNA sequence: TGTGCCAGCAGCTTGGTGGACAGGGTGAACACTGAAGCTTTCTTT.

The CDR3 nucleotides read TGTGCCAGCAGCCTCCTGGGGACTGAAGCTTTCTTT. Translated: CASSLLGTEAFF. The chain employs TRBV3-1 (or the pseudogene TRBV3-2) and TRBJ1-1; D call uncertain. Germline assignment: CDR1 LGHDT and CDR2 YNNKEL (reference sequence). V lost 4 bases to trimming and J lost 5 bases, with 8 bases between them. The CDR3 loop spans 12 amino acids.

This chain links TRBV30 with TRBJ2-7, with D perhaps matching TRBD1 (6 bases). CDR3 length equals 15 residues. Trimming shortened V by 2 bases and J by 1 base, and 15 bases separated the two germline ends. CDR1 and CDR2 from the germline V gene are GTSNPN and SVGIG (reference sequence). The CDR3 reads CAWSKQQGKSYEQYV. The CDR3 region has the DNA TGTGCCTGGAGTAAGCAACAGGGAAAATCCTACGAGCAGTACGTC.

The CDR3 region has the DNA TGTGCCAGCAGTTCTGCCTCCACCGGGGAGCTGTTTTTT. Amino acid sequence: CASSSASTGELFF. The rearrangement uses TRBV12-3 or TRBV12-4 and TRBJ2-2; D gene ambiguous. The CDR3 totals 13 residues. V dropped 4 bases and J dropped 4 bases, with 7 bases sitting between them.

The chain uses TRBV4-2 and TRBJ1-2, with D uncertain. CDR3 length equals 13 residues. Between the trimmed V and J ends, which lost 3 bases and 7 bases, there was a span of 12 bases. Germline-derived CDR1 and CDR2 are LGHNA and YNFKEQ. The CDR3: CASSQSGWGGYTF. Here the CDR3 DNA reads TGTGCCAGCAGCCAGAGCGGGTGGGGTGGCTACACCTTC.

This clone has just a few counts. The V call is TRBV14, the J call TRBJ1-3; D gene uncertain. The germline gives CDR1 SGHDN, CDR2 FVKESK. Deletions cut 3 bases from V and 4 bases from J, with 13 bases between. This CDR3 region has 15 residues. CDR3 region: CASSQWVAGGNTIYF. The CDR3, as DNA: TGTGCCAGCAGCCAGTGGGTAGCCGGCGGAAACACCATATATTTT. The complete variable domain, with remaining parts taken from reference TRBV14 and TRBJ1-3, reads EAGVTQFPSHSVIEKGQTVTLRCDPISGHDNLYWYRRVMGKEIKFLLHFVKESKQDESGMPNNRFLAERTGGTYSTLKVQPAELEDSGVYFCASSQWVAGGNTIYFGEGSWLTVV.